This T cell receptor (beta chain) was sequenced in a study of neoadjuvant anti-PD-1 for oral cavity cancer. Overall study: Most patients had three to four biweekly doses of 3 mg/kg nivolumab before resection.

Overall study results and limits: Post-nivolumab, blood T cell clonality was significantly elevated in non-responders.

PBMC libraries mostly used approximately 0.5 ug of input genomic DNA, with six replicates per sample. The method was immunoSEQ multiplex PCR; TCRdb's version includes in-frame clones alone and lacks a portion of them. The table shows tens of thousands of clones, with 70% to 90% occurring only once. Time point denoted: after neoadjuvant nivolumab, at surgical resection. Patients had newly diagnosed, untreated stage II-IVA oral cavity squamous cell carcinoma. This clone showed up just a few times. Its specificity is unknown. Sequences were derived from PBMCs, sampled after nivolumab (anti-PD-1) treatment. The receptor was derived from a person between 40 and 80 years old with oral cavity squamous cell carcinoma.

CDR3 nucleotide sequence: TGTGCCAGCAGTGAAGCATGGACTAGCGGGAGCAACACCGGGGAGCTGTTTTTT. Translating it yields CASSEAWTSGSNTGELFF. V and J are TRBV25-1 and TRBJ2-2; 13 nucleotides agree with TRBD2. The CDR3 consists of 18 residues. Germline CDR1 MGHDK, CDR2 SYGVNS. Losses at the gene ends were 2 bases for V and 2 bases for J; bases not matched to a gene: 5.